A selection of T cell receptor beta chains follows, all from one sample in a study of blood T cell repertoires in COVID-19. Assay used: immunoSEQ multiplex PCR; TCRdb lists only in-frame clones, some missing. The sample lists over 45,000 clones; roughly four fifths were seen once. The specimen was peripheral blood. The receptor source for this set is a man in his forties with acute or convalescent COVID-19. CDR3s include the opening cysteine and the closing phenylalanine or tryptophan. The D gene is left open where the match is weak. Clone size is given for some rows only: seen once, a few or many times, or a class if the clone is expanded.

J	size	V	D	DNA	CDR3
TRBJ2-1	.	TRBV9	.	TGTGCCAGCAGCGTAGCAACTACCTTCAATGAGCAGTTCTTC	CASSVATTFNEQFF
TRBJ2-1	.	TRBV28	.	TGTGCCAGCAAAAGGCGGGCTAGCGTTTATGAGCAGTTCTTC	CASKRRASVYEQFF
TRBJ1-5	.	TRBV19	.	TGTGCCAGTAGCAACACAGGGTTGAGGAGCAATCAGCCCCAGCATTTT	CASSNTGLRSNQPQHF
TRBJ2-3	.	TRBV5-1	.	TGCGCCAGCAGCTTGGAGAATCTGGGCGCAGATACGCAGTATTTT	CASSLENLGADTQYF
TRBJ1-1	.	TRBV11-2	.	TGTGCCAGCAGCTACCGCCGGGTCCTGAGCGCTGAAGCTTTCTTT	CASSYRRVLSAEAFF
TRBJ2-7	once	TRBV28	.	TGTGCCAGCAGTCCGGGGTGGGTAAACGAGCAGTACTTC	CASSPGWVNEQYF
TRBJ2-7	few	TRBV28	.	TGTGCCAGCAGTTTGCACTCCGAGCAGTACTTC	CASSLHSEQYF
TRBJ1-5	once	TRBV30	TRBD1	TGTGCCTGGAGCCGGACAGGCGTGGGTCAGCCCCAGCATTTT	CAWSRTGVGQPQHF
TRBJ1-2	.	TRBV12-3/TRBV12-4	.	.	CASSLEGVGSGTF
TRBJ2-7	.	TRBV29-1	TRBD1	TGCAGCGGTACGGACAGGGGTGAGCAGTACTTC	CSGTDRGEQYF
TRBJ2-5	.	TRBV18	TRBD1	TGTGCCAGCTCACAGACCTTGGGACAGGGTAAAGAGACCCAGTACTTC	CASSQTLGQGKETQYF
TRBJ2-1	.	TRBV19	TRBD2	TGTGCCAGTAGTCCACTGGGACTAGCGGGGGGGTTTGAGCAGTTCTTC	CASSPLGLAGGFEQFF
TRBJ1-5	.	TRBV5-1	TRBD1	TGCGCCAGCAGCGTGACAGGGGTCGGCAATCAGCCCCAGCATTTT	CASSVTGVGNQPQHF
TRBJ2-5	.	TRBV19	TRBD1	TGTGCCAGTAGTGCGACAGGGGGAGGGGAGACCCAGTACTTC	CASSATGGGETQYF
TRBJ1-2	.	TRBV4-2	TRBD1	TGTGCCAGCAGCCCGGACAGGGAACGAGGCTATGGCTACACCTTC	CASSPDRERGYGYTF
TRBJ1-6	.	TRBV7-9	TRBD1	TGTGCCAGCAGCTTTTGGTCCGGACAGGGAATTTCACCCCTCCACTTT	CASSFWSGQGISPLHF
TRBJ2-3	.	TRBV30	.	TGTGCCTGGGGGCCGAGGACTCACACAGATACGCAGTATTTT	CAWGPRTHTDTQYF
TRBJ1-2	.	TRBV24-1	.	TGTGCCACCAGTGATGGGCAGGGTCGTAACTATGGCTACACCTTC	CATSDGQGRNYGYTF
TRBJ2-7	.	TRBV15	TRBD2	TGTGCCACCAGCAGAGCGGGGGGGGTTACCTCCTACGAGCAGTACTTC	CATSRAGGVTSYEQYF
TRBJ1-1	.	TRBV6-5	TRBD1	TGTGCCAGCACCCTGGGACAGGGGGCGAGGGAAGCTTTCTTT	CASTLGQGAREAFF
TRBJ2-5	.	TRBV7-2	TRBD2	TGTGCCAGCAGCTTAGTTCGGCTAGCGGGGCTAGAGACCCAGTACTTC	CASSLVRLAGLETQYF
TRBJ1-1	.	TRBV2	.	TGTGCCAGCAGTGTAGGAGGGGCCGGATCCTTAGGATACACTGAAGCTTTCTTT	CASSVGGAGSLGYTEAFF
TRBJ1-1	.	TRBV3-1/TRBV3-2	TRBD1	TGTGCCAGCAGCCTGCGGACAGGGGGCCGGAACACTGAAGCTTTCTTT	CASSLRTGGRNTEAFF
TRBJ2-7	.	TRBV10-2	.	TGCGCCAGCAGTCACTCCACCCAGGGGTTCTTCGCCTACGAGCAGTACTTC	CASSHSTQGFFAYEQYF
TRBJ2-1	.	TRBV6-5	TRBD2	TGTGCCAGCAGTTACCCTGAGCGGGGGATCGATGAGCAGTTCTTC	CASSYPERGIDEQFF
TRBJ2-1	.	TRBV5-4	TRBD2	TGTGCCAGCAGCTTGTTTACTAGCGGGGGGGTGGACAATGAGCAGTTCTTC	CASSLFTSGGVDNEQFF
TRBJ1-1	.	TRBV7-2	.	TGTGCCAGCAGCTTACAACGGGACTATGAAGCTTTCTTT	CASSLQRDYEAFF
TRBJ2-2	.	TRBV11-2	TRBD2	TGTGCCAGCAGCTTAGGAGGCTTGCGCGGGGGGGATTTAACCGGGGAGCTGTTTTTT	CASSLGGLRGGDLTGELFF
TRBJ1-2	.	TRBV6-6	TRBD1	TGTGCCAGCAGTTACGGACAGGGGACTTTGCGCTACACCTTC	CASSYGQGTLRYTF
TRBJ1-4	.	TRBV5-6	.	TGTGCCAGCAGCTTTTTATTCGGTGAAAAACTGTTTTTT	CASSFLFGEKLFF
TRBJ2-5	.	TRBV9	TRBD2	TGTGCCAGCAGCAAGGGACTAGCGGGGGCCCAAGAGACCCAGTACTTC	CASSKGLAGAQETQYF
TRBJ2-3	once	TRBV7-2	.	TGTGCCAGCAGCAAATCAGGCTACACAGATACGCAGTATTTT	CASSKSGYTDTQYF
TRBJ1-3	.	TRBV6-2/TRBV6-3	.	TGTGCCAGCAGTTCAGTCAGCTCTGGAAACACCATATATTTT	CASSSVSSGNTIYF
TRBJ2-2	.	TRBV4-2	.	TGTGCCAGCAGCCTAGCTACGAACACCGGGGAGCTGTTTTTT	CASSLATNTGELFF
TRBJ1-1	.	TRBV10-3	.	TGTGCCATCAGTGAGTCAGGGCAGGGCACTGAAGCTTTCTTT	CAISESGQGTEAFF
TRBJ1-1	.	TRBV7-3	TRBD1	TGTGCCAGCAGCCTAAGAGGTCGTTCGGGACAGGGGAACACTGAAGCTTTCTTT	CASSLRGRSGQGNTEAFF
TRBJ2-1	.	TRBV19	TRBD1	TGTGCCAGTAGCCGGGACAGAGGGCACGGTGAGCAGTTCTTC	CASSRDRGHGEQFF
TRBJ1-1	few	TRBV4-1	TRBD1	TGCGCCAGCAGCTGGGACAGGGAGATCACTGAAGCTTTCTTT	CASSWDREITEAFF
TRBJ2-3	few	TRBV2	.	TGTGCCAGCAGTCCTAGCTCAGATACGCAGTATTTT	CASSPSSDTQYF
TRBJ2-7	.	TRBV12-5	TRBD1	TGTGCTAGTGCCGAAGGGACAGGGGCCGAGCAGTACTTC	CASAEGTGAEQYF
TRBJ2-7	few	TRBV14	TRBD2	TGTGCCAGCAGCCATCCGAGTCGGACTAGCGGGGGATCCTACGAGCAGTACTTC	CASSHPSRTSGGSYEQYF
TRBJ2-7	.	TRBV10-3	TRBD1	TGTGCCATCAGTGGACAGGGAACGATCACCTACGAGCAGTACTTC	CAISGQGTITYEQYF